This is a list of T cell receptor beta chains from one sample in a study of T-cell reconstitution after alpha-beta-depleted transplantation in children. Each CDR3 protein gets one entry after TCRdb re-called the PCR reads with MiXCR. The table shows about 640,000 distinct CDR3 sequences, with roughly 15% occurring only once. Material: PBMCs from the stem cell graft donor, obtained from the stem cell graft. These receptor sequences come from a human donor who donated a stem cell graft to a child with acute myeloid leukemia. Both conserved end residues are part of each CDR3. Fields, in order: D gene, J gene, clone size, V gene, CDR3 DNA, CDR3 protein. D genes are given only for firm matches. For some rows the clone size is stated as once, few or many, or as a class when expanded; others skip it.

D: .
J: TRBJ2-1
size: .
V: TRBV7-9
DNA: TGTGCCAGCGGGGCGGGGCTTTCCTACAATGAGCAGTTCTTC
CDR3: CASGAGLSYNEQFF

D: TRBD1
J: TRBJ2-3
size: many
V: TRBV7-2
DNA: TGTGCCAGCAGTCCTCCAGGGGGCGCAGATACGCAGTATTTT
CDR3: CASSPPGGADTQYF

D: TRBD2
J: TRBJ2-7
size: .
V: TRBV4-3
DNA: TGCGCCAGCAGCCCCACTTTCATGGGAAGCGGGGGCTACGAGCAGTACTTC
CDR3: CASSPTFMGSGGYEQYF

D: .
J: TRBJ2-4
size: many
V: TRBV20-1
DNA: TGCAGTGCTAGAGAAGACAGTGACGACTTTAGCGCCAAAAACATTCAGTACTTC
CDR3: CSAREDSDDFSAKNIQYF

D: .
J: TRBJ1-4
size: many
V: TRBV20-1
DNA: TGCAGTGCTAGGCGGACGGGGGAAAAACTGTTTTTT
CDR3: CSARRTGEKLFF

D: .
J: TRBJ2-1
size: .
V: TRBV15
DNA: TGTGCCACCAGCAGAGATCGGGGTAGCCTCAGTGAGCAGTTCTTC
CDR3: CATSRDRGSLSEQFF

D: TRBD1
J: TRBJ2-2
size: many
V: TRBV20-1
DNA: TGCAGTGCCGGGACAGGGGTAGGCACCGGGGAGCTGTTTTTT
CDR3: CSAGTGVGTGELFF

D: .
J: TRBJ1-1
size: few
V: TRBV12-3/TRBV12-4
DNA: TGTGCCAGCAGAGGGGTGAGTCTGGGCACTGAAGCTTTCTTT
CDR3: CASRGVSLGTEAFF

D: .
J: TRBJ2-5
size: .
V: TRBV24-1
DNA: TGTGCCACCAGTGACCGGGCAGATCCACAAGAGACCCAGTACTTC
CDR3: CATSDRADPQETQYF

D: TRBD1
J: TRBJ1-6
size: .
V: TRBV7-9
DNA: TGTGCCAGCAGCTCGGGGGGGACAGGGGTTTTCTCACCCCTCCACTTT
CDR3: CASSSGGTGVFSPLHF

D: .
J: TRBJ2-7
size: few
V: TRBV11-3
DNA: TGTGCCAGCAGCTTAAGATATTCTTCGGACGAGCAGTACTTC
CDR3: CASSLRYSSDEQYF

D: .
J: TRBJ1-1
size: many
V: TRBV4-3
DNA: TGCGCCAGCAGCCAAGATCGCATGGGGAACACTGAAGCTTTCTTT
CDR3: CASSQDRMGNTEAFF

D: TRBD1
J: TRBJ1-5
size: many
V: TRBV5-1
DNA: TGCGCCAGCAGCAGGACAGGGGGCAATCAGCCCCAGCATTTT
CDR3: CASSRTGGNQPQHF

D: .
J: TRBJ2-7
size: .
V: TRBV9
DNA: TGTGCCAGCAGCCCGGGGGACCGGACCTACGAGCAGTACTTC
CDR3: CASSPGDRTYEQYF

D: .
J: TRBJ1-1
size: .
V: TRBV12-3/TRBV12-4
DNA: TGTGCCAGCAGTTTACCCCAGAGGGGAGGTTCTGGGTCGCAACTGGACACTGAAGCTTTCTTT
CDR3: CASSLPQRGGSGSQLDTEAFF

D: TRBD2
J: TRBJ2-1
size: few
V: TRBV5-6
DNA: TGTGCCAGCAGCTTGGAGGGGACTAGGAACAATGAGCAGTTCTTC
CDR3: CASSLEGTRNNEQFF

D: TRBD1
J: TRBJ1-2
size: few
V: TRBV10-3
DNA: TGTGCCATCAGTGAGTCTCAAGGGGGCTGGTATGGCTACACCTTC
CDR3: CAISESQGGWYGYTF

D: TRBD1
J: TRBJ1-5
size: many
V: TRBV20-1
DNA: TGCAGTGCTAGAGTCGCGGGACAGATGTATCAGCCCCAGCATTTT
CDR3: CSARVAGQMYQPQHF

D: .
J: TRBJ1-3
size: .
V: TRBV28
DNA: TGTGCCAGCTACGACCCAGGGACCTTTGGAAACACCATATATTTT
CDR3: CASYDPGTFGNTIYF

D: .
J: TRBJ2-1
size: few
V: TRBV12-3/TRBV12-4
DNA: TGTGCCAGCAGTTCGAAACCCAATGAGCAGTTCTTC
CDR3: CASSSKPNEQFF

D: .
J: TRBJ2-3
size: many
V: TRBV29-1
DNA: TGCAGCGTTGTATATAGGGGGGGGCGGACAGATACGCAGTATTTT
CDR3: CSVVYRGGRTDTQYF

D: .
J: TRBJ1-2
size: .
V: TRBV20-1
DNA: TGCAGTGCTAGACAACAGGGCTATGGCTACACCTTC
CDR3: CSARQQGYGYTF

D: .
J: TRBJ2-1
size: many
V: TRBV20-1
DNA: TGCAGTGCCCTGCCCTACAATGAGCAGTTCTTC
CDR3: CSALPYNEQFF

D: TRBD1
J: TRBJ2-4
size: .
V: TRBV10-3
DNA: TGTGCCATCAGCCAACCGGGACAGGAGCCCCGTGTGGTTCAGTACTTC
CDR3: CAISQPGQEPRVVQYF

D: .
J: TRBJ2-4
size: few
V: TRBV6-1
DNA: TGTGCCAGCAGGGGGTTTGAGAGTTGGCCCTCCATCTTC
CDR3: CASRGFESWPSIF

D: TRBD1
J: TRBJ1-6
size: many
V: TRBV7-2
DNA: TGTGCCAGCAGCTTAGTCGGGACAGGGCAACTTTATTCACCCCTCCACTTT
CDR3: CASSLVGTGQLYSPLHF

D: .
J: TRBJ2-7
size: few
V: TRBV10-3
DNA: TGTGCCATCAGTGAGTCTGGTAGTCGGACGACCTCCTACGAGCAGTACTTC
CDR3: CAISESGSRTTSYEQYF

D: .
J: TRBJ2-1
size: many
V: TRBV20-1
DNA: TGCAGTGCTAGAGATCCGACGGGACACGGCTATAATGAGCAGTTCTTC
CDR3: CSARDPTGHGYNEQFF

D: .
J: TRBJ2-7
size: many
V: TRBV20-1
DNA: TGCAGTGCTAGTCGGGGGCAATCCTCCTACGAGCAGTACTTC
CDR3: CSASRGQSSYEQYF

D: .
J: TRBJ2-5
size: few
V: TRBV18
DNA: TGTGCCAGCCAGGGGTCAGAACAAGAGACCCAGTACTTC
CDR3: CASQGSEQETQYF

D: .
J: TRBJ1-1
size: few
V: TRBV10-2
DNA: TGCGCCAGCAGTGGCTACAGGGAGGAAGCTTTCTTT
CDR3: CASSGYREEAFF

D: .
J: TRBJ2-7
size: few
V: TRBV27
DNA: TGTGCCAGCAGTTTCTCCAGGAGCGCCTACGAGCAGTACTTC
CDR3: CASSFSRSAYEQYF

D: .
J: TRBJ1-2
size: .
V: TRBV6-5
DNA: TGTGCCAGCAGTTCCCAACAGGGAGGCTATGGCTACACCTTC
CDR3: CASSSQQGGYGYTF

D: TRBD1
J: TRBJ2-3
size: few
V: TRBV12-3/TRBV12-4
DNA: TGTGCCAGCAGTTTTGCAGGGGGCCAGCTGGATACGCAGTATTTT
CDR3: CASSFAGGQLDTQYF

D: .
J: TRBJ2-5
size: .
V: TRBV7-2
DNA: TGTGCCAGCAGCCTGGGACACATCCGAGAGACCCAGTACTTC
CDR3: CASSLGHIRETQYF

D: TRBD2
J: TRBJ2-2
size: many
V: TRBV9
DNA: TGTGCCAGCAGCCCGGGACTAGCGGTCACCGGGGAGCTGTTTTTT
CDR3: CASSPGLAVTGELFF

D: .
J: TRBJ1-1
size: few
V: TRBV20-1
DNA: TGCAGTGCTAGTAGCAACAGGCCTAACACTGAAGCTTTCTTT
CDR3: CSASSNRPNTEAFF

D: .
J: TRBJ1-2
size: few
V: TRBV4-3
DNA: TGCGCCAGCAGCCAAGATAGGGGGGACTATGGCTACACCTTC
CDR3: CASSQDRGDYGYTF

D: TRBD1
J: TRBJ1-2
size: few
V: TRBV15
DNA: TGTGCCACCAGCGCGGGTGGACAGGGGGAGGCCATGAGAGGCTACACCTTC
CDR3: CATSAGGQGEAMRGYTF

D: TRBD1
J: TRBJ2-7
size: few
V: TRBV7-8
DNA: TGTGCCACCCGGGACAGGGGATCCTACGAGCAGTACTTC
CDR3: CATRDRGSYEQYF

D: TRBD1
J: TRBJ1-1
size: many
V: TRBV12-3/TRBV12-4
DNA: TGTGCCAGCAGTAACAGGGGGAACACTGAAGCTTTCTTT
CDR3: CASSNRGNTEAFF

D: .
J: TRBJ1-1
size: many
V: TRBV20-1
DNA: TGCAGCACCCTGGGACACGGGAACACTGAAGCTTTCTTT
CDR3: CSTLGHGNTEAFF

D: .
J: TRBJ1-2
size: few
V: TRBV20-1
DNA: TGCAGTGCTAGAAGTCGGGTCTGGGGCACCAACTATGGCTACACCTTC
CDR3: CSARSRVWGTNYGYTF

D: TRBD2
J: TRBJ2-1
size: .
V: TRBV20-1
DNA: TGCAGTGCTAGAGAACCTTACTCCGGGACTAGCGGGGGGGAGCAGTTCTTC
CDR3: CSAREPYSGTSGGEQFF

D: TRBD1
J: TRBJ1-2
size: many
V: TRBV20-1
DNA: TGCAGTGCTACAGGAAGGGGGCGGGATGGCTACACCTTC
CDR3: CSATGRGRDGYTF

D: .
J: TRBJ2-1
size: few
V: TRBV5-1
DNA: TGCGCCAGCAGCCCGTCGGGTCACGATGAGCAGTTCTTC
CDR3: CASSPSGHDEQFF

D: .
J: TRBJ2-5
size: few
V: TRBV30
DNA: TGTGCCTGGAGTGTACAGGGGGGGCAAGAGACCCAGTACTTC
CDR3: CAWSVQGGQETQYF

D: TRBD1
J: TRBJ1-4
size: few
V: TRBV7-8
DNA: TGTGCCAGCAGCTCCCCGGGGGCCAGGGGGCGAGAAAAACTGTTTTTT
CDR3: CASSSPGARGREKLFF

D: .
J: TRBJ2-7
size: many
V: TRBV5-1
DNA: TGCGCCAGCAGCAGTAGGACTGGCGGCGAGCAGTACTTC
CDR3: CASSSRTGGEQYF

D: .
J: TRBJ2-2
size: .
V: TRBV7-9
DNA: TGTGCCAGCAGCTTATCCAGTGCCGGGGAGCTGTTTTTT
CDR3: CASSLSSAGELFF

D: TRBD2
J: TRBJ2-1
size: many
V: TRBV20-1
DNA: TGCAGTGCCCTCTCCGGGACTAGCGTGTCCTACAATGAGCAGTTCTTC
CDR3: CSALSGTSVSYNEQFF

D: .
J: TRBJ1-3
size: many
V: TRBV29-1
DNA: TGCAGCGTTGTTCCTGACTCTGGAAACACCATATATTTT
CDR3: CSVVPDSGNTIYF

D: TRBD1
J: TRBJ2-7
size: many
V: TRBV9
DNA: TGTGCCAGCAGCGTGACAGGGGATAGTTACGAGCAGTACTTC
CDR3: CASSVTGDSYEQYF

D: .
J: TRBJ1-4
size: many
V: TRBV20-1
DNA: TGCAGTGCATCGGGTCCCGTCGGGAAACTGTTTTTT
CDR3: CSASGPVGKLFF